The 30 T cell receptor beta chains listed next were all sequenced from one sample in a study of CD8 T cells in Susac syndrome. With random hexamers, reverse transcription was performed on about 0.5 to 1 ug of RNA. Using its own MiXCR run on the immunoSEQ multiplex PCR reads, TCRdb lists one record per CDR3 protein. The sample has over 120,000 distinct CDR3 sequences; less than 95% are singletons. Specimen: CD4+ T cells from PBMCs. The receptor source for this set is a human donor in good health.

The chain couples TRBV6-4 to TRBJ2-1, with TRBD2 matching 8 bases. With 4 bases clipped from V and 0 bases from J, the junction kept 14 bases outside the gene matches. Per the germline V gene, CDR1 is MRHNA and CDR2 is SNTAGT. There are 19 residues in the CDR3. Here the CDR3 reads CASSGPRLAILFSYNEQFF. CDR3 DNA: TGTGCCAGCAGTGGCCCCCGACTAGCGATACTATTCTCCTACAATGAGCAGTTCTTC.

The CDR3 DNA is TGTGCCAGTCTCGACAGAACCGGAGAGACCCAGTACTTC. Its protein is CASLDRTGETQYF. This sequence joins TRBV19 and TRBJ2-5, with D possibly TRBD1 on 5 matching bases. Germline CDR1 and CDR2: LNHDA and SQIVND (reference sequence). Trimming removed 8 bases at V and 4 bases at J, with 14 bases between. The CDR3 runs to 13 residues.

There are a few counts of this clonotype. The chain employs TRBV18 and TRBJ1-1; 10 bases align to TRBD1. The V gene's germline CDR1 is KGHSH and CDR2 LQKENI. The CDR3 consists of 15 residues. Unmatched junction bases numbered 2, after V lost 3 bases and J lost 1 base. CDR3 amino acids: CASSPRQGANTEAFF. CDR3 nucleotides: TGTGCCAGCTCACCCAGACAGGGGGCGAACACTGAAGCTTTCTTT.

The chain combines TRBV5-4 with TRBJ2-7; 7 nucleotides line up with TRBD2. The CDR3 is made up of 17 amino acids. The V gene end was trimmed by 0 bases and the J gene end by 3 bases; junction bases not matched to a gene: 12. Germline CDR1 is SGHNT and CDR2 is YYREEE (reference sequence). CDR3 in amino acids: CASSLAGGGSGVYEQYF. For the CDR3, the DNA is TGTGCCAGCAGCTTGGCCGGCGGCGGGAGCGGGGTCTACGAGCAGTACTTC. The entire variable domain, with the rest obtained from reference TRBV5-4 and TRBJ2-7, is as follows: ETGVTQSPTHLIKTRGQQVTLRCSSQSGHNTVSWYQQALGQGPQFIFQYYREEENGRGNFPPRFSGLQFPNYSSELNVNALELDDSALYLCASSLAGGGSGVYEQYFGPGTRLTVT.

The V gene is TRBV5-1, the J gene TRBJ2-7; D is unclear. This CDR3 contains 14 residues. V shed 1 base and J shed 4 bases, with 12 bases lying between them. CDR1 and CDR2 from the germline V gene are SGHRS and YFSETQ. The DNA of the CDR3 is TGCGCCAGCAGCTTGTCTAAGTCTGGTTACGAGCAGTACTTC. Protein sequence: CASSLSKSGYEQYF.

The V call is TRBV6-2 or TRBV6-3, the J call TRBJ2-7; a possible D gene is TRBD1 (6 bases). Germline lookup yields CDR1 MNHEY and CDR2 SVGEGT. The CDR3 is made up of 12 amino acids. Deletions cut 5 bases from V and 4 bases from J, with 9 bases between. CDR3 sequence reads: CASSRTEYEQYF. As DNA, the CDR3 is TGTGCCAGCAGTCGGACAGAGTACGAGCAGTACTTC.

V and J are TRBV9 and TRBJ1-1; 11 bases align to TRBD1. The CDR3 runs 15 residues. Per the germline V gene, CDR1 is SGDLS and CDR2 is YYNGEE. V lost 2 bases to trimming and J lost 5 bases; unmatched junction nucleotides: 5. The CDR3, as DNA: TGTGCCAGCAGCGTCCGGGACAGGGGGGAGACTGAAGCTTTCTTT. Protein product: CASSVRDRGETEAFF.

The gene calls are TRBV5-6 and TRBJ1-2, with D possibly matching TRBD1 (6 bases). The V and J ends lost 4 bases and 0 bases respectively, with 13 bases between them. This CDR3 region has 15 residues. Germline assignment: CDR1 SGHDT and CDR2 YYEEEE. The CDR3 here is CASSLQGAANYGYTF. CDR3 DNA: TGTGCCAGCAGCCTACAGGGCGCCGCTAACTATGGCTACACCTTC.

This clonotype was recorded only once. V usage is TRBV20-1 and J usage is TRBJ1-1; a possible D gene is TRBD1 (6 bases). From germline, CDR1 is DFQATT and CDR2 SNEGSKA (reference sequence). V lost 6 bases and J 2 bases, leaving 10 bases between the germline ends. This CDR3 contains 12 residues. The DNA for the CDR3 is TGCAGTGCAAGGACAGCCAACACTGAAGCTTTCTTT. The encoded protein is CSARTANTEAFF.

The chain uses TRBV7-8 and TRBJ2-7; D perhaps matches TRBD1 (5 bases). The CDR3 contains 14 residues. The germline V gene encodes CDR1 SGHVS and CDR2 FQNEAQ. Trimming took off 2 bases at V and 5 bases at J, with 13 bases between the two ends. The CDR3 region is CASSLFRQPHEQYF. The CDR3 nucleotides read TGTGCCAGCAGCTTATTTCGACAGCCCCACGAGCAGTACTTC. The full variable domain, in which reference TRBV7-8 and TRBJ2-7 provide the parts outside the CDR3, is GAGVSQSPRYKVAKRGQDVALRCDPISGHVSLFWYQQALGQGPEFLTYFQNEAQLDKSGLPSDRFFAERPEGSVSTLKIQRTQQEDSAVYLCASSLFRQPHEQYFGPGTRLTVT.

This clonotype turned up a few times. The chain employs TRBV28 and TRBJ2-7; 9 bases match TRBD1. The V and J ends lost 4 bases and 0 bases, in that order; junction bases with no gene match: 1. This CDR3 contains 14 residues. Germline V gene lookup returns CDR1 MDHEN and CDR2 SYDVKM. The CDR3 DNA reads TGTGCCAGCAGTTCGACAGGGGGCTCCTACGAGCAGTACTTC. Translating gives CASSSTGGSYEQYF.

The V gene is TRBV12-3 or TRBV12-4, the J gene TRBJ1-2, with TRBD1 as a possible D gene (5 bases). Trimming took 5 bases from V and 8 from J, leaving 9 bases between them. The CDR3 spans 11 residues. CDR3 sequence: CASSPREGYTF. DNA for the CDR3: TGTGCCAGCAGTCCCAGGGAAGGCTACACCTTC.

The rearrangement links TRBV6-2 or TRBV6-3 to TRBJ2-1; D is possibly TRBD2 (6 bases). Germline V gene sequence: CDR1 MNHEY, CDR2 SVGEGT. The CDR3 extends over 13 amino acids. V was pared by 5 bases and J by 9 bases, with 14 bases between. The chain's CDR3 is CASSARLVPEQFF. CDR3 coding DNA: TGTGCCAGCAGTGCGAGACTAGTTCCTGAGCAGTTCTTC.

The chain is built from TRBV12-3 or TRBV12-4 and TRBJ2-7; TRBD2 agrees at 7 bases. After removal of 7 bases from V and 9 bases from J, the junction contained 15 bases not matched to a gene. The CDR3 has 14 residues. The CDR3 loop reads CASKLSGRFVGQYF. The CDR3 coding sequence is TGTGCCAGCAAGCTTAGCGGGCGGTTCGTAGGGCAGTACTTC.

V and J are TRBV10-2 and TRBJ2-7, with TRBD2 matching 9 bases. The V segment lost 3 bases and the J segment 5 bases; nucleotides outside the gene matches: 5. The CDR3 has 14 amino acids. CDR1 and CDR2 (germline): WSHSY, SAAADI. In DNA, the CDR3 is TGCGCCAGCAGTGAAGCGGGAGGCTTTCACGAGCAGTACTTC. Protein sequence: CASSEAGGFHEQYF.

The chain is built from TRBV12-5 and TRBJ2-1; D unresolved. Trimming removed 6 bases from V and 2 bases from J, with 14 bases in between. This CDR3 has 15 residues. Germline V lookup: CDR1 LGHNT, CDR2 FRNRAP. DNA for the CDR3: TGTGCTAGTGGGTCCCGTGAGCGCACCTACAATGAGCAGTTCTTC. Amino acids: CASGSRERTYNEQFF.

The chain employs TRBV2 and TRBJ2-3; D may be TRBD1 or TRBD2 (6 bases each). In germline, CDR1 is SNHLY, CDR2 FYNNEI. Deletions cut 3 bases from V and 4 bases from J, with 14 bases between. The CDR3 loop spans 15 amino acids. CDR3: CASSDGGDKADTQYF. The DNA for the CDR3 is TGTGCCAGCAGTGACGGCGGGGACAAGGCAGATACGCAGTATTTT. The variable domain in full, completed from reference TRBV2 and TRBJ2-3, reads EPEVTQTPSHQVTQMGQEVILRCVPISNHLYFYWYRQILGQKVEFLVSFYNNEISEKSEIFDDQFSVERPDGSNFTLKIRSTKLEDSAMYFCASSDGGDKADTQYFGPGTRLTVL.

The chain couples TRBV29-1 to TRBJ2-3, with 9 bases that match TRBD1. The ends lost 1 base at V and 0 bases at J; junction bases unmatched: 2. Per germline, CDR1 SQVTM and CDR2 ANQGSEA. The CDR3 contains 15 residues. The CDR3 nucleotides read TGCAGCGTTGAAGGGGACAGGGATAGCACAGATACGCAGTATTTT. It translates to CSVEGDRDSTDTQYF.

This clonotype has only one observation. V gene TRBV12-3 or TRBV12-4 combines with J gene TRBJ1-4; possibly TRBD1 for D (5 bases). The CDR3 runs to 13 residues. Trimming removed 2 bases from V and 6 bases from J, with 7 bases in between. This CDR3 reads CASSLLTDEKLFF. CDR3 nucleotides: TGTGCCAGCAGTTTACTGACAGATGAAAAACTGTTTTTT.

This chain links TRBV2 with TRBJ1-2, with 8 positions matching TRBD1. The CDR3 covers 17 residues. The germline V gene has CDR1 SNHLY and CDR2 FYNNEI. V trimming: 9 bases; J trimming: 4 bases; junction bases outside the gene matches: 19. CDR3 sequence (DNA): TGTGCCAGTTTAACAGGGGGTCCTCTCACTAGGCGCTATGGCTACACCTTC. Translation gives CASLTGGPLTRRYGYTF. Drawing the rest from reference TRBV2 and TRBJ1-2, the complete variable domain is EPEVTQTPSHQVTQMGQEVILRCVPISNHLYFYWYRQILGQKVEFLVSFYNNEISEKSEIFDDQFSVERPDGSNFTLKIRSTKLEDSAMYFCASLTGGPLTRRYGYTFGSGTRLTVV.

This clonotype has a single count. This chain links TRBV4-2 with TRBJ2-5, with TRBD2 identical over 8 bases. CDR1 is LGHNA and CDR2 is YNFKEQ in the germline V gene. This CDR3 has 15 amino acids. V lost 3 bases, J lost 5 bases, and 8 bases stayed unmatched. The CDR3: CASSQTGGKVETQYF. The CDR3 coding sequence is TGTGCCAGCAGCCAGACGGGAGGGAAGGTTGAGACCCAGTACTTC.

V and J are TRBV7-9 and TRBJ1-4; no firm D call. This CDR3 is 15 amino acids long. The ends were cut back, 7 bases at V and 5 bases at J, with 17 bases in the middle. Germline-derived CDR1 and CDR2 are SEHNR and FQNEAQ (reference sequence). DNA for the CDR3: TGTGCCAGCACGGCCAGTAATGGGCGGAATGAAAAACTGTTTTTT. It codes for CASTASNGRNEKLFF.

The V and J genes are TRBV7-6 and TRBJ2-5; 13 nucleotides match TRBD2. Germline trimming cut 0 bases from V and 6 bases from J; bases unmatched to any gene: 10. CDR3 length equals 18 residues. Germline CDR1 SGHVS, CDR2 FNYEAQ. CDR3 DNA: TGTGCCAGCAGCTTAGCACCGTGGACTAGCGGGAGTCTCCAGACCCAGTACTTC. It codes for CASSLAPWTSGSLQTQYF.

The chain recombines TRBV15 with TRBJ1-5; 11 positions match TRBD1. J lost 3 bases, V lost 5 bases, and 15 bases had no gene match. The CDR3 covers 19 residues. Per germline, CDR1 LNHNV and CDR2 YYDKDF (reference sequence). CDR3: CATSHRDRGIRPHNQPQHF. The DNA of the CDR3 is TGTGCCACCAGCCACCGGGACAGGGGGATCCGTCCCCACAATCAGCCCCAGCATTTT.

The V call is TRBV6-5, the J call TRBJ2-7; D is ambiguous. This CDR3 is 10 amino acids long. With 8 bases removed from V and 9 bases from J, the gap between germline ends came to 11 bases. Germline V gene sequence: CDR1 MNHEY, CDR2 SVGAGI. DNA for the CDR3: TGTGCCAGCCCTAAGGACGGGCAGTACTTC. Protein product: CASPKDGQYF.

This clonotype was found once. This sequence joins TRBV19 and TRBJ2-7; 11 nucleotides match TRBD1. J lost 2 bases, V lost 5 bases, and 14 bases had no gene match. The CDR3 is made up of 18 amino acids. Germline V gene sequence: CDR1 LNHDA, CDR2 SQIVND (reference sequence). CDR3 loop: CASSSRDRGSQGAYEQYF. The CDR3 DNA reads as TGTGCCAGTAGTTCCCGGGACAGGGGGTCTCAGGGGGCCTACGAGCAGTACTTC.

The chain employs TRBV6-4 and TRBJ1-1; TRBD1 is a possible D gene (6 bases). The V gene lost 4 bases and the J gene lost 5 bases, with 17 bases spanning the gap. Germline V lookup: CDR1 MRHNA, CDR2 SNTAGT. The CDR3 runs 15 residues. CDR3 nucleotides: TGTGCCAGCAGTGTTGTCGGGGGCTCGGGGACTGAAGCTTTCTTT. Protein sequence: CASSVVGGSGTEAFF.

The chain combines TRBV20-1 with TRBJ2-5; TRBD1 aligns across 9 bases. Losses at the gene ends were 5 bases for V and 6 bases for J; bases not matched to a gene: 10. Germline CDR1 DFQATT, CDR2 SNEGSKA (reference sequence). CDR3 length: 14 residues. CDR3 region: CSADRGGQGQTQYF. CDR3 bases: TGCAGTGCTGATAGGGGGGGACAGGGACAGACCCAGTACTTC.

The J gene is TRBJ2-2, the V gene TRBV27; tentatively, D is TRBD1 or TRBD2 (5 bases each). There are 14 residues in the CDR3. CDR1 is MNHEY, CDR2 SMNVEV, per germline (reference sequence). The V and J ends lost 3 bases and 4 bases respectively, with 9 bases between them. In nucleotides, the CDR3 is TGTGCCAGCAGTTTCGGGACCTTCACCGGGGAGCTGTTTTTT. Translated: CASSFGTFTGELFF.

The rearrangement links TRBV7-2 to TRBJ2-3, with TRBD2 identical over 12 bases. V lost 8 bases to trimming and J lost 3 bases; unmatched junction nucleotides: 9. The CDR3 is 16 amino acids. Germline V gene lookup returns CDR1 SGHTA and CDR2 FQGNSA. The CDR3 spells CASGLLAGGPTDTQYF. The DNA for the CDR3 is TGTGCCAGCGGACTTCTAGCGGGAGGGCCTACAGATACGCAGTATTTT.